The 16 T cell receptor beta chains below come from one sample, sequenced in a study of beta chain features in type 1 diabetes. Whole-study findings and limits: Moderately but significantly shorter TCRB CDR3s were found in Type 1 diabetes patients in all four CD4+ subsets.

Expressed TCRB transcripts got sequenced, as all isolated RNA was reverse transcribed. Repertoires were generated with immunoSEQ multiplex PCR, while TCRdb's copy carries only in-frame clones and drops some. The table shows hundreds of thousands of clones, with over 12% occurring only once. No antigens are known for them. Specimen: naive CD4+ T cells from blood. Every receptor here comes from a man aged 18 to 29 with type 1 diabetes.

The J gene is TRBJ1-6, the V gene TRBV5-1, with 8 bases that match TRBD1. CDR1 and CDR2 (germline): SGHRS, YFSETQ. The CDR3 is made up of 16 amino acids. The J segment lost 7 bases and the V segment lost 3 bases, leaving 9 bases of the junction unmatched. The CDR3 sequence: CASSWGQAQGNSPLHF. In DNA, the CDR3 is TGCGCCAGCAGCTGGGGACAGGCTCAAGGGAATTCACCCCTCCACTTT.

This clone was seen a few times. This sequence joins TRBV11-2 and TRBJ2-2, with D maybe TRBD1 (5 bases). V shed 1 base and J shed 4 bases, with 13 bases lying between them. The CDR3 has 16 amino acids. Germline V gene data show CDR1 as SGHAT and CDR2 as FQNNGV. CDR3 residues: CASSLGRGLSTGELFF. CDR3 DNA: TGTGCCAGCAGCTTAGGAAGGGGATTGAGCACCGGGGAGCTGTTTTTT.

This sequence joins TRBV7-2 and TRBJ1-5, with 10 bases that match TRBD1. Germline V lookup: CDR1 SGHTA, CDR2 FQGNSA. Germline trimming cut 5 bases from V and 0 bases from J; bases unmatched to any gene: 10. The CDR3 runs 18 residues. The CDR3 bases are TGTGCCAGCAGCCCCGCGGGGGACAGGGGCTATAGCAATCAGCCCCAGCATTTT. Translated: CASSPAGDRGYSNQPQHF. The full variable domain, in which reference TRBV7-2 and TRBJ1-5 provide the parts outside the CDR3, is GAGVSQSPSNKVTEKGKDVELRCDPISGHTALYWYRQSLGQGLEFLIYFQGNSAPDKSGLPSDRFSAERTGGSVSTLTIQRTQQEDSAVYLCASSPAGDRGYSNQPQHFGDGTRLSIL.

V and J are TRBV30 and TRBJ2-7; the D call may be TRBD1 or TRBD2 (5 bases each). Germline CDR1 is GTSNPN and CDR2 is SVGIG (reference sequence). CDR3 length: 15 residues. The germline V and J ends were trimmed by 5 bases and 0 bases, with 17 bases remaining between them. The CDR3 DNA is TGTGCCTGGGGACCTACCGGGGCCCTCTCCTACGAGCAGTACTTC. Protein sequence: CAWGPTGALSYEQYF.

The V and J genes are TRBV6-5 and TRBJ2-5, with D perhaps given as TRBD1 or TRBD2 (5 bases each). The length of the CDR3 is 14 residues. Trimming stripped 6 bases from V and 5 bases from J, with 16 bases between. Germline assignment: CDR1 MNHEY and CDR2 SVGAGI. In DNA form, the CDR3 reads TGTGCCAGCAGCCAGGACGGGGCGAGGGAGACCCAGTACTTC. Translated: CASSQDGARETQYF.

CDR3 amino acids: CASSLVGRQGINEQFF. The CDR3 nucleotides are TGTGCCAGCAGCTTAGTTGGCAGACAGGGGATCAATGAGCAGTTCTTC. This sequence joins TRBV7-9 and TRBJ2-1; 8 nucleotides agree with TRBD1. CDR3 length: 16 residues. The V segment lost 1 base and the J segment 6 bases; nucleotides outside the gene matches: 8. Germline CDR1 and CDR2: SEHNR and FQNEAQ (reference sequence). Using reference TRBV7-9 and TRBJ2-1 for the parts outside the CDR3, the full variable domain is DTGVSQNPRHKITKRGQNVTFRCDPISEHNRLYWYRQTLGQGPEFLTYFQNEAQLEKSRLLSDRFSAERPKGSFSTLEIQRTEQGDSAMYLCASSLVGRQGINEQFFGPGTRLTVL.

V is TRBV19 and J is TRBJ2-6; TRBD1 is a possible D gene (5 bases). Deletions cut 7 bases from V and 0 bases from J, with 10 bases between. The V gene's germline CDR1 is LNHDA and CDR2 SQIVND (reference sequence). The CDR3 loop spans 15 amino acids. CDR3 sequence: CASMSGHSGANVLTF. The CDR3 region has the DNA TGTGCCAGTATGTCAGGACACTCTGGGGCCAACGTCCTGACTTTC.

There are a few counts of this clone. This chain uses TRBV6-1 with TRBJ1-2; D remains unclear. The germline gives CDR1 MNHNS, CDR2 SASEGT. The CDR3 contains 13 residues. V was clipped by 3 bases and J by 8 bases, with 13 bases between them. The CDR3 here is CASSEGRSLGYTF. The CDR3 DNA follows: TGTGCCAGCAGTGAGGGCAGGAGCCTGGGCTACACCTTC.

This chain links TRBV2 with TRBJ1-1, with D maybe TRBD1 (5 bases). CDR1 is SNHLY, CDR2 FYNNEI, per germline. The CDR3 totals 13 residues. V lost 8 bases to trimming and J lost 1 base, with 11 bases between them. The CDR3 is CASLMDTNTEAFF. The CDR3 DNA is TGTGCCAGCCTAATGGACACGAACACTGAAGCTTTCTTT.

In this sample, this clone turned up a few times. The V call is TRBV9, the J call TRBJ2-7; no firm D call. Germline lookup yields CDR1 SGDLS and CDR2 YYNGEE. The CDR3 consists of 13 residues. V shed 0 bases and J shed 2 bases, with 6 bases lying between them. This CDR3 is CASSVAQTYEQYF. The CDR3 DNA sequence: TGTGCCAGCAGCGTAGCACAGACCTACGAGCAGTACTTC.

The chain employs TRBV29-1 and TRBJ1-1; D is unclear. V gave up 7 bases and J gave up 2 bases, with 14 bases separating them. The CDR3 length is 13 residues. CDR1 SQVTM and CDR2 ANQGSEA come from the germline V gene. CDR3 in amino acids: CSGNENRNTEAFF. The CDR3 bases are TGCAGCGGCAACGAAAATCGAAACACTGAAGCTTTCTTT.

The sample holds a few counts of this clone. This chain joins TRBV30 and TRBJ1-2; D may be TRBD1 (6 bases). Trimming removed 4 bases from V and 7 bases from J, with 16 bases in between. The CDR3 has 13 amino acids. Per germline, CDR1 GTSNPN and CDR2 SVGIG (reference sequence). The CDR3 region has the DNA TGTGCCTGGATTGGGGACACCGCCGGTGGCTACACCTTC. It specifies CAWIGDTAGGYTF.

The chain employs TRBV7-9 and TRBJ1-1; 10 nucleotides align to TRBD1. The CDR3 is 15 residues long. The trim removed 5 bases at V and 2 bases at J, leaving 5 bases unmatched. Germline CDR1 is SEHNR and CDR2 is FQNEAQ (reference sequence). The CDR3 loop reads CASSQRQGANTEAFF. In nucleotides, the CDR3 is TGTGCCAGCAGCCAACGACAGGGGGCTAACACTGAAGCTTTCTTT.

This clone was detected only a few times. In DNA, the CDR3 is TGTGCCAGCAGCTCCCCGGGCAATCAGCCCCAGCATTTT. This sequence encodes CASSSPGNQPQHF. V is TRBV7-9 and J is TRBJ1-5; D not certain. The CDR3 spans 13 residues. V was pared by 4 bases and J by 2 bases, with 6 bases between. Looked up from germline, CDR1 is SEHNR and CDR2 is FQNEAQ (reference sequence).

The rearrangement links TRBV28 to TRBJ2-7; TRBD1 or TRBD2 may be the D gene (5 bases each). The CDR3 loop spans 13 amino acids. Deletions cut 5 bases from V and 2 bases from J, with 10 bases between. CDR1 is MDHEN, CDR2 SYDVKM, per germline. CDR3 sequence reads: CASSRSGPYEQYF. CDR3 DNA sequence: TGTGCCAGCAGTAGGTCGGGACCCTACGAGCAGTACTTC.

The J gene is TRBJ2-2, the V gene TRBV9; D unclear. The V gene lost 6 bases and the J gene lost 8 bases, with 11 bases spanning the gap. The CDR3 is 12 residues long. Per germline, CDR1 SGDLS and CDR2 YYNGEE. The CDR3 sequence is CASTPVEGELFF. In nucleotides, the CDR3 is TGTGCCAGCACCCCTGTAGAAGGGGAGCTGTTTTTT.